The present TCR beta chain was sequenced within a study of CD8 T cells in Susac syndrome. Random hexamers were used to reverse transcribe roughly 0.45 to 1 ug of RNA. The method of amplification for TCR beta CDR3 was immunoSEQ multiplex PCR, covering 54 Vbeta and 13 Jbeta. TCRdb reanalysed the immunoSEQ multiplex PCR reads using MiXCR and keeps one entry per CDR3 protein. Altogether around 280,000 distinct CDR3 sequences are present, approximately 85% being singletons, with the ten largest covering 0.095% to 0.14%. The CDR3 runs 10 residues. The germline V gene encodes CDR1 MNHEY and CDR2 SMNVEV (reference sequence). Trimming pared 8 bases from V and 8 bases from J, leaving 7 bases between. From blood CD8+ and CD4+ T cells, the TCR beta chain was sequenced. TEMRA cells underwent FACS enrichment and CD8+ and CD4+ T cells underwent negative isolation.

The receptor's source is a human donor with multiple sclerosis. Sequencing was carried out using CD8+ T cells from PBMCs. V is TRBV27 and J is TRBJ2-1; no definite D call. Here the CDR3 reads CASGNDEQFF. CDR3 bases: TGTGCCAGCGGGAACGATGAGCAGTTCTTC.